These 6 T cell receptor beta chains originate from one sample sequenced in a study of blood T cells in healthy people across ages. Primed by a sample-barcoded 5' primer and a J-beta primer mix, a second PCR proceeded for about 6 to 12 cycles. TCRdb called the 5' RACE reads again in MiXCR, with one record for every CDR3 protein. This repertoire shows some 1.8 million distinct CDR3 sequences, around 42% found once; its top ten account for 20% to 25%. The sample was blood. The receptors stem from a human donor in good health.

The chain employs TRBV7-2 and TRBJ2-1; 12 bases align to TRBD2. CDR1 and CDR2 (germline): SGHTA, FQGNSA. V trimming: 5 bases; J trimming: 8 bases; junction bases outside the gene matches: 10. CDR3 length: 16 residues. The DNA of the CDR3 is TGTGCCAGCAGCCCGCTAGCGGGGGGGCGTACGTATGAGCAGTTCTTC. Amino acid sequence: CASSPLAGGRTYEQFF. The full variable domain, its missing parts supplied by reference TRBV7-2 and TRBJ2-1, is GAGVSQSPSNKVTEKGKDVELRCDPISGHTALYWYRQSLGQGLEFLIYFQGNSAPDKSGLPSDRFSAERTGGSVSTLTIQRTQQEDSAVYLCASSPLAGGRTYEQFFGPGTRLTVL.

J is TRBJ2-3 and V is TRBV6-6, with a weak D call TRBD2 (5 bases). The ends were cut back, 10 bases at V and 6 bases at J, with 23 bases in the middle. This CDR3 is 15 amino acids long. Germline V gives CDR1 MNHNY, CDR2 SVGAGI (reference sequence). CDR3 DNA: TGTGCCACCTCCGTAGGAGGTCCCTACTCGGATACGCAGTATTTT. It yields the protein CATSVGGPYSDTQYF.

This chain connects TRBV20-1 to TRBJ1-1; D perhaps matches TRBD1 (6 bases). Germline assignment: CDR1 DFQATT and CDR2 SNEGSKA (reference sequence). V was trimmed by 6 bases and J by 5 bases, leaving 16 bases between them. The CDR3 is 13 amino acids. In DNA, the CDR3 is TGCAGTGCCTCGGGGGGCTTAGGAACTGAAGCTTTCTTT. As protein: CSASGGLGTEAFF.

As concerns this clonotype: A much larger clone lies a single base off, so this may be a read error. Here the CDR3 reads CTTSRGTGYGYTF. The CDR3 DNA is TGTACCACCAGCAGAGGTACCGGCTATGGCTACACCTTC. The chain combines TRBV15 with TRBJ1-2, with D unclear. The CDR3 is made up of 13 amino acids. The V gene's germline CDR1 is LNHNV and CDR2 YYDKDF (reference sequence).

This clonotype came up a few times. The chain links TRBV20-1 to TRBJ1-5; tentative D call: TRBD1 (6 bases). The CDR3 spans 14 residues. Germline V CDR1 and CDR2: DFQATT, SNEGSKA (reference sequence). V gave up 1 base and J gave up 5 bases, with 12 bases separating them. CDR3 DNA: TGCAGTGCTAGAGTCTTGACAGGTTATCAGCCCCAGCATTTT. The encoded protein is CSARVLTGYQPQHF.

J is TRBJ2-4 and V is TRBV15, with TRBD1 matching over 7 bases. Losses at the gene ends were 4 bases for V and 1 base for J; bases not matched to a gene: 1. The germline V gene encodes CDR1 LNHNV and CDR2 YYDKDF (reference sequence). This CDR3 region has 14 residues. The CDR3 spells CATSNRGAKNIQYF. The DNA of the CDR3 is TGTGCCACCAGCAACAGGGGTGCCAAAAACATTCAGTACTTC. The full variable domain, rest sourced from reference TRBV15 and TRBJ2-4, is DAMVIQNPRYQVTQFGKPVTLSCSQTLNHNVMYWYQQKSSQAPKLLFHYYDKDFNNEADTPDNFQSRRPNTSFCFLDIRSPGLGDTAMYLCATSNRGAKNIQYFGAGTRLSVL.